Listed below are T cell receptor beta chains from one sample, sequenced in a study of T cell repertoires in cytomegalovirus infection. TCRdb re-derived calls from the reads in MiXCR, one entry per CDR3 protein. The repertoire holds 150,000 to 200,000 distinct CDR3 sequences, with roughly a fifth as singletons. The sample consisted of PBMCs. These TCRs come from a human donor in good health (CMV status not recorded). Some clones in this sample may be carry-over from other donors' samples. Each CDR3 is given with its conserved first and last residue. A D gene is named only where the DNA matches it firmly. Part of the rows lack a size; the others show once, few, many or a class for expanded clones.

J | D | size | V | CDR3 | DNA
TRBJ2-7 | - | few | TRBV3-1 | CASSQSLLSYEQYF | TGTGCCAGCAGCCAATCACTCCTCTCCTACGAGCAGTACTTC
TRBJ2-7 | - | few | TRBV9 | CASSPRGVGEQYF | TGTGCCAGCAGCCCTAGGGGAGTGGGTGAGCAGTACTTC
TRBJ2-1 | TRBD2 | - | TRBV28 | CASSSRLAGVEYNEQFF | TGTGCCAGCAGCAGTAGGCTAGCGGGAGTAGAATACAATGAGCAGTTCTTC
TRBJ1-5 | - | many | TRBV10-2 | CASTTAGNQPQHF | TGCGCCAGCACCACAGCGGGGAATCAGCCCCAGCATTTT
TRBJ1-2 | TRBD1 | few | TRBV30 | CAWGLGQFDGYTF | TGTGCCTGGGGGTTGGGACAGTTCGATGGCTACACCTTC
TRBJ2-1 | - | - | TRBV28 | CASSLVRDGWNEQFF | TGTGCCAGCAGTCTAGTCCGGGATGGATGGAATGAGCAGTTCTTC
TRBJ2-4 | - | few | TRBV28 | CASSLPHLMGGNIQYF | TGTGCCAGCAGTTTGCCGCATCTTATGGGCGGAAACATTCAGTACTTC
TRBJ2-3 | TRBD2 | - | TRBV20-1 | CSARDLAGAAADTQYF | TGCAGTGCTAGAGATCTGGCGGGAGCAGCGGCAGATACGCAGTATTTT
TRBJ2-3 | - | few | TRBV7-6 | CASSSRRTTDTQYF | TGTGCCAGCAGCTCCCGACGGACCACAGATACGCAGTATTTT
TRBJ1-2 | - | few | TRBV12-3/TRBV12-4 | CASSLAQGDYTF | TGTGCCAGCAGTTTAGCCCAGGGTGACTACACCTTC
TRBJ2-7 | TRBD2 | many | TRBV7-2 | CASSTSGTYEQYF | TGTGCCAGCAGCACTAGCGGTACCTACGAGCAGTACTTC
TRBJ2-7 | - | many | TRBV5-4 | CASSYGPDSYEQYF | TGTGCCAGCAGCTATGGCCCCGATTCCTACGAGCAGTACTTC
TRBJ1-1 | - | many | TRBV20-1 | CSASGQLQANTEAFF | TGCAGTGCTAGCGGACAGCTTCAAGCGAACACTGAAGCTTTCTTT
TRBJ2-2 | - | - | TRBV19 | CASSAGELFF | TGTGCCAGTAGCGCCGGGGAGCTGTTTTTT
TRBJ1-1 | TRBD1 | - | TRBV19 | CASSANHRGTTEAFF | TGTGCCAGTAGTGCTAACCACAGGGGGACCACTGAAGCTTTCTTT
TRBJ2-2 | - | - | TRBV7-2 | CASSLLPGRNTGELFF | TGTGCCAGCAGCTTACTCCCGGGACGGAACACCGGGGAGCTGTTTTTT
TRBJ2-1 | - | many | TRBV7-9 | CASSPEWGPPEQFF | TGTGCCAGCAGCCCGGAGTGGGGACCACCTGAGCAGTTCTTC
TRBJ2-1 | TRBD2 | few | TRBV7-3 | CASSSGLSGKNEQFF | TGTGCCAGCAGCTCAGGCCTTAGCGGGAAAAATGAGCAGTTCTTC
TRBJ1-6 | - | many | TRBV7-2 | CASSPDPGSYNSPLHF | TGTGCCAGCAGCCCCGACCCGGGGTCCTATAATTCACCCCTCCACTTT
TRBJ1-5 | - | - | TRBV20-1 | CSARDRQTNQPQHF | TGCAGTGCTAGAGACCGACAGACCAATCAGCCCCAGCATTTT
TRBJ1-2 | - | few | TRBV4-1 | CASSQVGGGYGYTF | TGCGCCAGCAGCCAAGTTGGGGGAGGCTATGGCTACACCTTC
TRBJ2-1 | - | - | TRBV7-8 | CASSLSLGWNEQFF | TGTGCCAGCAGCCTCTCCCTCGGGTGGAATGAGCAGTTCTTC
TRBJ1-2 | TRBD1 | - | TRBV7-4 | CTSSSGTGYYGYTF | TGTACCAGCAGCTCAGGGACAGGCTACTATGGCTACACCTTC
TRBJ2-1 | - | - | TRBV7-9 | CASGKKSSYNEQFF | TGTGCCAGCGGCAAAAAGAGCTCCTACAATGAGCAGTTCTTC
TRBJ1-2 | TRBD1 | - | TRBV3-1 | CASSLGTGLSGYTF | TGTGCCAGCAGCCTAGGGACAGGTCTATCTGGCTACACCTTC
TRBJ2-1 | TRBD2 | few | TRBV28 | CATRTSADNEQFF | TGTGCCACCCGGACTAGCGCCGACAATGAGCAGTTCTTC
TRBJ2-2 | - | once | TRBV6-2/TRBV6-3 | CASIPGYTGELFF | TGTGCCAGCATTCCGGGGTACACCGGGGAGCTGTTTTTT
TRBJ2-2 | - | many | TRBV7-2 | CASSFGAPTGELFF | TGTGCCAGCAGCTTCGGAGCGCCCACCGGGGAGCTGTTTTTT
TRBJ2-1 | TRBD1 | - | TRBV20-1 | CSASYRGSYNEQFF | TGCAGTGCTAGTTACAGGGGCTCCTACAATGAGCAGTTCTTC
TRBJ2-1 | - | - | TRBV2 | CASSVVVGEQFF | TGTGCCAGCAGTGTAGTTGTGGGTGAGCAGTTCTTC
TRBJ2-4 | - | many | TRBV7-9 | CASSLALEWDGSKNIQYF | TGTGCCAGCAGCTTAGCGCTTGAGTGGGATGGGTCCAAAAACATTCAGTACTTC
TRBJ1-1 | - | - | TRBV20-1 | CSATRFANTEAFF | TGCAGTGCCACGAGGTTCGCGAACACTGAAGCTTTCTTT
TRBJ2-7 | TRBD1 | - | TRBV28 | CASRSGGMEEREQYF | TGTGCCAGCCGTTCAGGGGGAATGGAGGAGCGCGAGCAGTACTTC
TRBJ1-2 | - | many | TRBV10-3 | CAIGRRDGGKDGYTF | TGTGCCATCGGAAGAAGGGACGGAGGAAAGGACGGCTACACCTTC
TRBJ2-1 | TRBD2 | many | TRBV7-3 | CASSPSGGIGNEQFF | TGTGCCAGCAGCCCTAGCGGGGGAATAGGAAATGAGCAGTTCTTC
TRBJ2-5 | - | few | TRBV28 | CASQGSQETQYF | TGTGCCAGCCAGGGGTCCCAAGAGACCCAGTACTTC
TRBJ2-3 | - | - | TRBV5-1 | CASSLGSGRRSTDTQYF | TGCGCCAGCAGCTTGGGGTCGGGCAGAAGATCCACAGATACGCAGTATTTT
TRBJ2-2 | - | few | TRBV4-1 | CASSQDMIDTGELFF | TGCGCCAGCAGCCAAGATATGATCGACACCGGGGAGCTGTTTTTT
TRBJ2-1 | TRBD1 | - | TRBV5-1 | CASNLGTGADNEQFF | TGCGCCAGCAACTTGGGGACAGGGGCAGACAATGAGCAGTTCTTC
TRBJ2-7 | - | many | TRBV7-2 | CASRMSGTYYEQYF | TGTGCCAGCAGGATGAGCGGAACGTACTACGAGCAGTACTTC
TRBJ2-7 | TRBD2 | many | TRBV2 | CASSPGLASFYEQYF | TGTGCCAGCAGTCCGGGACTAGCGAGCTTCTACGAGCAGTACTTC
TRBJ2-2 | - | few | TRBV11-1 | CASSLFQQGIGGELFF | TGTGCCAGCAGCTTATTTCAACAGGGTATCGGCGGGGAGCTGTTTTTT
TRBJ2-7 | TRBD1 | - | TRBV11-2 | CASSRDRDEQYF | TGTGCCAGCAGCCGGGACAGGGACGAGCAGTACTTC